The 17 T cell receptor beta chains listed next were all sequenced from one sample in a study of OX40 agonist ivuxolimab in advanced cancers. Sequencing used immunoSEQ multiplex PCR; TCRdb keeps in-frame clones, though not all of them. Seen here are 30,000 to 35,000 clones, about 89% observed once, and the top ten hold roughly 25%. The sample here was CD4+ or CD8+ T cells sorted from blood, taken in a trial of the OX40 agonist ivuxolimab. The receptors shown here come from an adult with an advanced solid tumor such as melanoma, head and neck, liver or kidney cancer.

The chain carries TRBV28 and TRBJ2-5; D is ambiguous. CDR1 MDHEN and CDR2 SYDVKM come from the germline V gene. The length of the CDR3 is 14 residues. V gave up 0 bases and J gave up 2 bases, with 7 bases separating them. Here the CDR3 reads CASSLWRRQETQYF. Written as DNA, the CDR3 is TGTGCCAGCAGTTTATGGAGAAGACAAGAGACCCAGTACTTC.

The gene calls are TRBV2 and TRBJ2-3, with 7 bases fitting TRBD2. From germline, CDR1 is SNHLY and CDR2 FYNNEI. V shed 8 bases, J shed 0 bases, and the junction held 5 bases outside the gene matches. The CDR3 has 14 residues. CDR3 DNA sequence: TGTGCCAGCCTTAGACTAGCTAGCACAGATACGCAGTATTTT. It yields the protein CASLRLASTDTQYF.

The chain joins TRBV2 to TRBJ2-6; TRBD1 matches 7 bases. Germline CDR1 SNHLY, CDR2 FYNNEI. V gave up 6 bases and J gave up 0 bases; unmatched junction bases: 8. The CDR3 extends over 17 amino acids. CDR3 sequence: CASSLQGVSSGANVLTF. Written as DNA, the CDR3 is TGTGCCAGCAGCCTTCAGGGGGTGAGCTCTGGGGCCAACGTCCTGACTTTC.

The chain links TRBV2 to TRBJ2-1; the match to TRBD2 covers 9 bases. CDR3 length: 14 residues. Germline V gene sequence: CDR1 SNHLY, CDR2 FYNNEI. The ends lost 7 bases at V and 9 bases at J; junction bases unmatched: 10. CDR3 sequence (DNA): TGTGCCAGCACGCGAATAGCGGGAGAGGGTGAGCAGTTCTTC. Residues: CASTRIAGEGEQFF.

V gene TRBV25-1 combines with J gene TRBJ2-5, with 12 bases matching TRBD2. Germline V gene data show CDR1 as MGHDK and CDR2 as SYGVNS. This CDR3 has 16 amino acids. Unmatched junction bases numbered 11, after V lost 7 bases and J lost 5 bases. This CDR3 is CASTSGGLAGGETQYF. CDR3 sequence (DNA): TGTGCCAGCACATCAGGGGGGCTAGCGGGAGGGGAGACCCAGTACTTC.

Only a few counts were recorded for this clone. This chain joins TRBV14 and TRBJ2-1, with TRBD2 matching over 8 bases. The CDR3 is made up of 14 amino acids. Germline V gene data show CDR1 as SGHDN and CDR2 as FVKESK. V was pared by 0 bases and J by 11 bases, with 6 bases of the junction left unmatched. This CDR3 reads CASSQDLTSGKQFF. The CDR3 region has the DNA TGTGCCAGCAGCCAAGATTTAACTAGCGGTAAGCAGTTCTTC.

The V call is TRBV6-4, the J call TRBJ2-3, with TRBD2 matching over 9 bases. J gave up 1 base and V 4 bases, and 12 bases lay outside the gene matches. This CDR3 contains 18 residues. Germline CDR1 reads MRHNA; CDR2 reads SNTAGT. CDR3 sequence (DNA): TGTGCCAGCAGTGTACGCGGGAGGGCGAGAGTGGGCACAGATACGCAGTATTTT. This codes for CASSVRGRARVGTDTQYF.

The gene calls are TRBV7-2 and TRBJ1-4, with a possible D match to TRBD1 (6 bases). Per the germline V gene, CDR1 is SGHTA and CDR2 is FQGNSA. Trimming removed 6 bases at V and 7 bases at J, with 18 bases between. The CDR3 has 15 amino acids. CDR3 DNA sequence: TGTGCCAGCAGGCCCGCCGTGACAGGCCGTGAAAAACTGTTTTTT. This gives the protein CASRPAVTGREKLFF. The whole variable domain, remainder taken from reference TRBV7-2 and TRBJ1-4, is GAGVSQSPSNKVTEKGKDVELRCDPISGHTALYWYRQSLGQGLEFLIYFQGNSAPDKSGLPSDRFSAERTGGSVSTLTIQRTQQEDSAVYLCASRPAVTGREKLFFGSGTQLSVL.

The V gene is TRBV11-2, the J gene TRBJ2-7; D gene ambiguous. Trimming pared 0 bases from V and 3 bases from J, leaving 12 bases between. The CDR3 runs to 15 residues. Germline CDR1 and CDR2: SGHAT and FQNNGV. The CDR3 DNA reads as TGTGCCAGCAGCTTAGAATCTTCAGGATTCTACGAGCAGTACTTC. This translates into CASSLESSGFYEQYF.

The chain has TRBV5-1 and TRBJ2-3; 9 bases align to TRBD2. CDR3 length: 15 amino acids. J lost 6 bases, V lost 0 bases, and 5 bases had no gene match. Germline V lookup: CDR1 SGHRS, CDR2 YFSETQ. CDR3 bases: TGCGCCAGCAGCTTGGCTAGCGGGATCGTCGATACGCAGTATTTT. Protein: CASSLASGIVDTQYF.

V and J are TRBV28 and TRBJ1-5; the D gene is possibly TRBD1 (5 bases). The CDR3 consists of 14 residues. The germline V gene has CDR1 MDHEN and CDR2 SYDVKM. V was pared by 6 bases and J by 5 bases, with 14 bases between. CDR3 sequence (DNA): TGTGCCAGCAGGGTGGGGGGGTGGTATCAGCCCCAGCATTTT. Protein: CASRVGGWYQPQHF. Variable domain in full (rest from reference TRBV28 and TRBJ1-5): DVKVTQSSRYLVKRTGEKVFLECVQDMDHENMFWYRQDPGLGLRLIYFSYDVKMKEKGDIPEGYSVSREKKERFSLILESASTNQTSMYLCASRVGGWYQPQHFGDGTRLSIL.

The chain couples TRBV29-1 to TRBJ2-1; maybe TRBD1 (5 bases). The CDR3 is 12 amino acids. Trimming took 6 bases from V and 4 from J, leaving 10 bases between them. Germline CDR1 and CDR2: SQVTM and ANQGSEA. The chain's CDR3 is CSVSRVYNEQFF. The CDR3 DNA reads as TGCAGCGTCTCCAGGGTTTACAATGAGCAGTTCTTC.

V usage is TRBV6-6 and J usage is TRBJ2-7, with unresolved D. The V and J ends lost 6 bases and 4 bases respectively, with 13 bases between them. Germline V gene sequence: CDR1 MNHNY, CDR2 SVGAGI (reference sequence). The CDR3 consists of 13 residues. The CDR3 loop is CASRLLDSYEQYF. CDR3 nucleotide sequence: TGTGCCAGCAGGCTCCTTGACTCGTACGAGCAGTACTTC.

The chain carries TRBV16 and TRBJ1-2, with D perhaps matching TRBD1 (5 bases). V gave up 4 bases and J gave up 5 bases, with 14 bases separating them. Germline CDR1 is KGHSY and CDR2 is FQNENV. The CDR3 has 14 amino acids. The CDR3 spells CASSPTAGPYGYTF. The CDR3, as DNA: TGTGCCAGCAGCCCTACTGCAGGGCCGTATGGCTACACCTTC.

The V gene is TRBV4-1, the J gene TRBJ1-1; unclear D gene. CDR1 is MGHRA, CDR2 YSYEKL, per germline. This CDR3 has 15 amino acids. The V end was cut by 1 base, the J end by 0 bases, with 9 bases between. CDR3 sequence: CASSQVAVMNTEAFF. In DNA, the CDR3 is TGCGCCAGCAGCCAAGTTGCAGTGATGAACACTGAAGCTTTCTTT.

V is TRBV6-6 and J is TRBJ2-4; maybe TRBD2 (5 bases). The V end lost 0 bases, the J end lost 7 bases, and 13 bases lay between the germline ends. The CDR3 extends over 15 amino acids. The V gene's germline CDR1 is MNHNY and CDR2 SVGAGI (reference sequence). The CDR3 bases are TGTGCCAGCAGTTACTCTTTCGTCGGCGGGAACATTCAGTACTTC. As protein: CASSYSFVGGNIQYF.

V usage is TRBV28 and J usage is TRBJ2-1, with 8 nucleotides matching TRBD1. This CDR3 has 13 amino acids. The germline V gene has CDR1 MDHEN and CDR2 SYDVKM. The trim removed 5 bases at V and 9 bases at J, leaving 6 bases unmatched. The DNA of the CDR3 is TGTGCCAGCAGTAGGGGACAGGTTCGTGAGCAGTTCTTC. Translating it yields CASSRGQVREQFF.